These 7 T cell receptor beta chains originate from one sample sequenced in a study of shared T cell receptors in the human thymus. Only in-frame clones appear in the TCRdb table, and some are missing; sequencing was by immunoSEQ multiplex PCR. This sample carries 630,000 or so clones, about 89% of them seen once, and the ten largest clones take roughly 0.0087%. These data were also reused for a study on human thymus T cells.

Sequences were obtained from thymocytes. These TCRs come from a boy under two years old with a congenital heart defect.

This sequence joins TRBV9 and TRBJ1-2; 9 nucleotides agree with TRBD1. Trimming cost V 2 bases and J 6 bases; bases outside gene matches: 5. The CDR3 contains 14 residues. The V gene's germline CDR1 is SGDLS and CDR2 YYNGEE. The CDR3 DNA sequence: TGTGCCAGCAGCGTCCCGGGACAGGGCCATGGCTACACCTTC. This sequence encodes CASSVPGQGHGYTF. Supplemented by reference TRBV9 and TRBJ1-2, the full variable domain reads DSGVTQTPKHLITATGQRVTLRCSPRSGDLSVYWYQQSLDQGLQFLIQYYNGEERAKGNILERFSAQQFPDLHSELNLSSLELGDSALYFCASSVPGQGHGYTFGSGTRLTVV.

The V and J genes are TRBV1 and TRBJ2-1; the D call of TRBD2 is as the table states it, not checked on the DNA. TRBV1 is a listed pseudogene. The CDR3 contains 15 residues. In DNA form, the CDR3 reads TGCACCAGCAGCCAAGCGGGAAGCTCCTACAATGAGCAGTTCTTC. Its protein product is CTSSQAGSSYNEQFF.

This chain uses TRBV7-2 with TRBJ2-3; TRBD2 agrees at 16 bases. This CDR3 has 17 residues. J gave up 7 bases and V 5 bases, and 9 bases lay outside the gene matches. Per the germline V gene, CDR1 is SGHTA and CDR2 is FQGNSA. Here the CDR3 DNA reads TGTGCCAGCAGCCTGGGACTAGCGGGGGGGCGAGGGAATACGCAGTATTTT. It yields the protein CASSLGLAGGRGNTQYF.

The chain uses TRBV28 and TRBJ2-7; TRBD1 matches at 9 bases. Germline loops: CDR1 MDHEN, CDR2 SYDVKM. CDR3 length: 13 residues. V shed 8 bases and J 2 bases; nucleotides not matched to a gene: 4. The CDR3 nucleotides read TGTGCCAGCCCCGACAGGGGGGCCTACGAGCAGTACTTC. The encoded protein is CASPDRGAYEQYF.

V is TRBV6-1 and J is TRBJ2-1; TRBD2 matches 9 bases. Trimming at V came to 5 bases and at J to 7 bases, leaving 9 bases not matched to a gene. The CDR3 is made up of 15 amino acids. Germline V gives CDR1 MNHNS, CDR2 SASEGT. The CDR3 loop reads CASSPPGLARNEQFF. The CDR3 nucleotides read TGTGCCAGCAGTCCGCCTGGACTAGCGAGGAATGAGCAGTTCTTC.

This sequence joins TRBV29-1 and TRBJ2-5; D is uncertain. V gave up 6 bases and J gave up 2 bases, with 16 bases separating them. The germline gives CDR1 SQVTM, CDR2 ANQGSEA. The CDR3 consists of 14 residues. Written as DNA, the CDR3 is TGCAGCGTCCAACTCACCGGGTTACAAGAGACCCAGTACTTC. Its translation: CSVQLTGLQETQYF.

The chain combines TRBV7-2 with TRBJ2-6, with D perhaps TRBD2 (6 bases). Germline CDR1 is SGHTA and CDR2 is FQGNSA. This CDR3 contains 15 residues. V was clipped by 6 bases and J by 0 bases, with 9 bases between them. The CDR3 region is CASRAGSSGANVLTF. The CDR3 DNA reads TGTGCCAGCAGGGCGGGATCCTCTGGGGCCAACGTCCTGACTTTC.